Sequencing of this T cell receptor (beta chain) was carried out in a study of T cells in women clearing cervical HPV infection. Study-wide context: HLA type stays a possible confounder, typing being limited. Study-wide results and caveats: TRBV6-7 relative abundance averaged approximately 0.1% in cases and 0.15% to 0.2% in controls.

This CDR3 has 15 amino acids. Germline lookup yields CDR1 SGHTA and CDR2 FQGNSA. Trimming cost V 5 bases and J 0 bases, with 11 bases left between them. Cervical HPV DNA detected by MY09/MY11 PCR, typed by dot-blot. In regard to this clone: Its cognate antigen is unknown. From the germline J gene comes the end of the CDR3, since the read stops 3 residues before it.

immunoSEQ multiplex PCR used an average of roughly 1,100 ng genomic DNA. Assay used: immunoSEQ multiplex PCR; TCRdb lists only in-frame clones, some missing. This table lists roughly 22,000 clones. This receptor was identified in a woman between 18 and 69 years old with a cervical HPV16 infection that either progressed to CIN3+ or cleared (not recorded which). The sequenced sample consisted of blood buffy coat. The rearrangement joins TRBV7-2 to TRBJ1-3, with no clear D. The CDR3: CASSASVLSGNTIYF. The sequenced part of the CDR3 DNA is TGTGCCAGCAGCGCATCAGTCCTCTCTGGAAACACC.